This T cell receptor beta chain originates from a study of cytomegalovirus exposure and HLA in healthy donors. Findings of the study overall: DRB1 had the most TCR associations and HLA-C the fewest, a later analysis found, with rates varying by HLA locus.

Primers: 60 Vbeta forward and 13 Jbeta reverse. The table came from immunoSEQ multiplex PCR; TCRdb's copy has only in-frame clones and leaves some out. Among some 200,000 clones listed, 81% were seen once. Details on this clone: Its antigen remains unidentified.

The source of this sequence is a man over 45 in good health and CMV-seronegative. The sample consisted of PBMCs.

The CDR3 region is CASAFFGTGDAGELFF. CDR3 coding DNA: TGTGCTAGTGCCTTTTTCGGGACAGGGGACGCCGGGGAGCTGTTTTTT. J is TRBJ2-2 and V is TRBV12-5; 10 nucleotides line up with TRBD1. Trimming cost V 7 bases and J 6 bases; bases outside gene matches: 11. Germline CDR1 and CDR2: LGHNT and FRNRAP. CDR3 size: 16 residues. The full variable domain, its missing parts supplied by reference TRBV12-5 and TRBJ2-2, is DARVTQTPRHKVTEMGQEVTMRCQPILGHNTVFWYRQTMMQGLELLAYFRNRAPLDDSGMPKDRFSAEMPDATLATLKIQPSEPRDSAVYFCASAFFGTGDAGELFFGEGSRLTVL.